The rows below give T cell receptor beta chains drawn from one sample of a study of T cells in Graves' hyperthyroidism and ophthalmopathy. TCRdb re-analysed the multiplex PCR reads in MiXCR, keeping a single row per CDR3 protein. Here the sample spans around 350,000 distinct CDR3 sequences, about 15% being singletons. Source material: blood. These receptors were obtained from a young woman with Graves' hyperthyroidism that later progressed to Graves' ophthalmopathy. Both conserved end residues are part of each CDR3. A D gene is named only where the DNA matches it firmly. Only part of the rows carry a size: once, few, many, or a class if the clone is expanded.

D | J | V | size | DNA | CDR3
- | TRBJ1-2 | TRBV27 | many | TGTGCCAGCAAAGAAGTAGCATCCTCAGCTGGCTACACCTTC | CASKEVASSAGYTF
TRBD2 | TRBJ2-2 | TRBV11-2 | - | TGTGCCAGCAGCTTAGTAGCGGGAAGCGGGGAGCTGTTTTTT | CASSLVAGSGELFF
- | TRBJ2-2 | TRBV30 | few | TGTGCCTGGAGATTAGACCCGGGTCTGGGGGGGGAGCTGTTTTTT | CAWRLDPGLGGELFF
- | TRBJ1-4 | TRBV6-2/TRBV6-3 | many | TGTGCCAGCAACTGGGGAGCAACTAATGAAAAACTGTTTTTT | CASNWGATNEKLFF
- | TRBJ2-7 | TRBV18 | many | TGTGCCAGCTCACCAGCCAGCGCCTACGAGCAGTACTTC | CASSPASAYEQYF
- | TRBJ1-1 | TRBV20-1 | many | TGCAGTGCCCGGATTAGGACAGAAAACACTGAAGCTTTCTTT | CSARIRTENTEAFF
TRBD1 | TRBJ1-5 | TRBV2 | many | TGTGCCAGCCGGCGGGACAGGGGCTATAGCAATCAGCCCCAGCATTTT | CASRRDRGYSNQPQHF
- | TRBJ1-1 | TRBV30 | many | TGTGCCTGGGAAGTCAGGGAAATGAACACTGAAGCTTTCTTT | CAWEVREMNTEAFF
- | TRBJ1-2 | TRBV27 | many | TGTGCCAGCAGTTCCAGCCTACAAGGTTCCGGCTACACCTTC | CASSSSLQGSGYTF
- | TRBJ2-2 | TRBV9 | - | TGTGCCAGCAGCGATGAAAACACCGGGGAGCTGTTTTTT | CASSDENTGELFF
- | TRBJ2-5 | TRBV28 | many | TGTGCCAGCAGTTTACCCGGGACCCGACAAGAGACCCAGTACTTC | CASSLPGTRQETQYF
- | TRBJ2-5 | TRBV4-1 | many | TGCGCCAGCAGCCGTTTGGTGGGGGAGACCCAGTACTTC | CASSRLVGETQYF
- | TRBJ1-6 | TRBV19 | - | TGTGCCAGTAATTCACGGACAGTTGAAAATTCACCCCTCCACTTT | CASNSRTVENSPLHF
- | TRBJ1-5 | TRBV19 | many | TGTGCCAGTAGTACCAGGATAGAACAGCCCCAGCATTTT | CASSTRIEQPQHF
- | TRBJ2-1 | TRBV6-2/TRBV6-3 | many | TGTGCCACAGAAAGGGGGTACAATGAGCAGTTCTTC | CATERGYNEQFF
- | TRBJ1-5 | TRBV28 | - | TGTGCCAGCAGGGAGCCTAGCGGAGGTAGATCGTATCAGCCCCAGCATTTT | CASREPSGGRSYQPQHF